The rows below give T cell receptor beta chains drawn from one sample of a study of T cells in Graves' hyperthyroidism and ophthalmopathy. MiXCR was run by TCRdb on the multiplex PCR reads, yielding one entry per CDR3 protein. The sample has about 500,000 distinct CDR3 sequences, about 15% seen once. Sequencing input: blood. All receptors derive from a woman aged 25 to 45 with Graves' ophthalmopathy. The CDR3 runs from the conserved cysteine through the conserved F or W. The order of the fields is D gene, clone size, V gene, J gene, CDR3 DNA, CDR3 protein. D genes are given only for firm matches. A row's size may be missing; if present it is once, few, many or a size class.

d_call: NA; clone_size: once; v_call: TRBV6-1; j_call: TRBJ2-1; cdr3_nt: TGTGCCAGCAGTACTCAGGGGTTAGCGGGCCCAAGCTCCTACAATGAGCAGTTCTTC; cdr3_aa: CASSTQGLAGPSSYNEQFF
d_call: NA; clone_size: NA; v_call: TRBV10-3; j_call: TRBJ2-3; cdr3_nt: TGTGCCATCTCGGGACACTCCCCAGATACGCAGTATTTT; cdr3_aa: CAISGHSPDTQYF
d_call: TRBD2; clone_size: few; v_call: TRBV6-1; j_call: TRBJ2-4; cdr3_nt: TGTGCCAGCAGACCACTAGCGGGGCTCCAAAACATTCAGTACTTC; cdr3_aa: CASRPLAGLQNIQYF
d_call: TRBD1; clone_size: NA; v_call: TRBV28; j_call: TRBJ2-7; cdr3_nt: TGTGCCACCAGGACAGGCTACTACGAGCAGTACTTC; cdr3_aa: CATRTGYYEQYF
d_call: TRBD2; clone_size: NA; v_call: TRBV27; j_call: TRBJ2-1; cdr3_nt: TGTGCCAGCAGTTATGGGGGACTAGCGGGAGCCTACAATGAGCAGTTCTTC; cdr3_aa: CASSYGGLAGAYNEQFF
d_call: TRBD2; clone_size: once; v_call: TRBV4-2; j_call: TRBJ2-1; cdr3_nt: TGTGCCAGCAGCCAAGAATTGGGAGGGACTAGGAATGAGCAGTTCTTC; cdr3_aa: CASSQELGGTRNEQFF
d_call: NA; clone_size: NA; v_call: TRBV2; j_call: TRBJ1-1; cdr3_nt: TGTGCCAGCACCGACCCAGGGCGGGGGGACACTGAAGCTTTCTTT; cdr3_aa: CASTDPGRGDTEAFF
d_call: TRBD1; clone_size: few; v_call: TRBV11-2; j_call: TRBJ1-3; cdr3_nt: TGTGCCAGCAGCCCCCGGACAGGGGAGTCGGGAAACACCATATATTTT; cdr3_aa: CASSPRTGESGNTIYF
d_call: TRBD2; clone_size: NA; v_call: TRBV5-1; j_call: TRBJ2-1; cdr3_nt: TGCGCCAGCAGCCTTATGACAAGCGGGGCCCTCCCTGAGCAGTTCTTC; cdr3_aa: CASSLMTSGALPEQFF
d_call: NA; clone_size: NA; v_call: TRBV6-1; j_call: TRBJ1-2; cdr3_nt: TGTGCCAGCAGTTTACGGGAGGACATTTTCAGATATGGCTACACCTTC; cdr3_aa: CASSLREDIFRYGYTF
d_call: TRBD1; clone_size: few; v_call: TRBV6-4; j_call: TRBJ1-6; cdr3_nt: TGTGCCAGCAGTGACCCTCGTCGACAGGGAAAAACACCCCTCCACTTT; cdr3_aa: CASSDPRRQGKTPLHF
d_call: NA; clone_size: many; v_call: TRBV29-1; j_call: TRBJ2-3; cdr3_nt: TGCAGCGTTGGACAAACAGCTGACACAGATACGCAGTATTTT; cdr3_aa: CSVGQTADTDTQYF
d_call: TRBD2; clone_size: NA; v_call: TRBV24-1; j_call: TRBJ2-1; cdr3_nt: TGTGCCACTTCCGCGACTAGCGGCTACAATGAGCAGTTCTTC; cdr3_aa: CATSATSGYNEQFF
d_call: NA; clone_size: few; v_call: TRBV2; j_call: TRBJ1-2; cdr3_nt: TGTGCCAGCAGTGAACTAGGCGTTAGGGCATCTGATCACTATGGCTACACCTTC; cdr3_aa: CASSELGVRASDHYGYTF
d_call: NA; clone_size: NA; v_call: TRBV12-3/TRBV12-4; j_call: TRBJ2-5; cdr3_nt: TGTGCCAGCAGTTTCCGGGACCCCCAAGAGACCCAGTACTTC; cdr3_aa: CASSFRDPQETQYF
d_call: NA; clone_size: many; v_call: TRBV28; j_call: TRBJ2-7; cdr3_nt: TGTGCCAGCAGTTCCGGGACACCTTACTACGAGCAGTACTTC; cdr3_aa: CASSSGTPYYEQYF
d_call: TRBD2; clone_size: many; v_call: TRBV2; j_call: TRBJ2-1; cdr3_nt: TGTGCCAGCAGCACTAGCGGGAGCACCAATGAGCAGTTCTTC; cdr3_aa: CASSTSGSTNEQFF
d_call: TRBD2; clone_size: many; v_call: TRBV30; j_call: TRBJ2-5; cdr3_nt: TGTGCCTGCGGACTAGCGGGGGGAGAAGAGACCCAGTACTTC; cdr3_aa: CACGLAGGEETQYF
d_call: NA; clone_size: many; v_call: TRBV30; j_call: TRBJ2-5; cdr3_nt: TGTGCCTGGTCTGATGAGGGCCTGAGTCACCAGTACTTC; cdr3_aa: CAWSDEGLSHQYF
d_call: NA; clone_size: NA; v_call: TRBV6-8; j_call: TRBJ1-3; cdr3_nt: TGTGCCAGCAGCCGCCGACAGGAGAGCTCTGGAAACACCATATATTTT; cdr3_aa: CASSRRQESSGNTIYF
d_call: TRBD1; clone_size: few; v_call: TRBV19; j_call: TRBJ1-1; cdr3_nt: TGTGCCAGTAGGCGACAGGGGTTGGGGAACACTGAAGCTTTCTTT; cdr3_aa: CASRRQGLGNTEAFF
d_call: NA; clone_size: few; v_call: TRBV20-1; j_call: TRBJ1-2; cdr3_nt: TGCAGTTTCCCCGGGAGAGATCTCTATGGCTACACCTTC; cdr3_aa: CSFPGRDLYGYTF
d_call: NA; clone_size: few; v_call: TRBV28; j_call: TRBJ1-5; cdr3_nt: TGTGCCAGCAGTTTCTGGGGTAGCAATCAGCCCCAGCATTTT; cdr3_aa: CASSFWGSNQPQHF
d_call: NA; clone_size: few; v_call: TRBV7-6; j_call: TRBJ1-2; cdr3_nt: TGTGCCAGCAGCTCGGCGGGGACTAACTATGGCTACACCTTC; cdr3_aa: CASSSAGTNYGYTF
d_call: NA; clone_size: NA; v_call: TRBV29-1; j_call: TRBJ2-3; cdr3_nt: TGCAGCGTTGAGGATTCGATAGGGGGTTTCACAGATACGCAGTATTTT; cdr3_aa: CSVEDSIGGFTDTQYF
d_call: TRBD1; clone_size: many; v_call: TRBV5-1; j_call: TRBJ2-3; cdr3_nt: TGCGCCAGCAGCTATAGACAGGGGGAAGATACGCAGTATTTT; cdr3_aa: CASSYRQGEDTQYF
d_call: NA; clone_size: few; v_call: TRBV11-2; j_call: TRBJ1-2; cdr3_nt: TGTGCCAGCAGCTTCCAAAGGGACACTTCTAACTATGGCTACACCTTC; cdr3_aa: CASSFQRDTSNYGYTF
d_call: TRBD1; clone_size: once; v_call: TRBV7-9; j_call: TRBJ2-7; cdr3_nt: TGTGCCAGCAGCTTCTACAATCCGGGACAGGGCTACGAGCAGTACTTC; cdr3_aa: CASSFYNPGQGYEQYF
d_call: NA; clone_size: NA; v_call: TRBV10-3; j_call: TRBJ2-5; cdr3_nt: TGTGCCATCAGTGAGTCCCAGGGTTCGGAGACCCAGTACTTC; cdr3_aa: CAISESQGSETQYF
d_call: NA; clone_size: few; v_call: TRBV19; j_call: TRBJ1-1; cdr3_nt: TGTGCCAGTAGTATGTTTCCGAACACTGAAGCTTTCTTT; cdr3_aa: CASSMFPNTEAFF
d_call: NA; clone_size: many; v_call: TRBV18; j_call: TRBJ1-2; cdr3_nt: TGTGCCAGCTCACCCCAAGGACAGACAGGCTACACCTTC; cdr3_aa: CASSPQGQTGYTF
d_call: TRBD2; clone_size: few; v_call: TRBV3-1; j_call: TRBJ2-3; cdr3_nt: TGTGCCAGCAGCCGTCAGCGGGAGCGGAGCACAGGTACGCAGTATTTT; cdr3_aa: CASSRQRERSTGTQYF
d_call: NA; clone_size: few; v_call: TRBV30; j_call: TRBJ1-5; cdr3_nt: TGTGCCTGGAGTGTTTTTCGGCAGCCCAATCAGCCCCAGCATTTT; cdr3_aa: CAWSVFRQPNQPQHF
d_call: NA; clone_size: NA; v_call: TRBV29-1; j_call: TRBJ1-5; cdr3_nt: TGCAGCGTTGAGGGGGGGATCGGCCAGCCCCAGCATTTT; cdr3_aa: CSVEGGIGQPQHF
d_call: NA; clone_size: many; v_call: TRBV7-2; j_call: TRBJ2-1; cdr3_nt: TGTGCCAGCAGCGCAATACGAGGGAATGAGCAGTTCTTC; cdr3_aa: CASSAIRGNEQFF
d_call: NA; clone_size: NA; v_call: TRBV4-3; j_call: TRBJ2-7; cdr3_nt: TGCGCCAGCAGCCAAGGGCTGCCGGAAACAACCTACGAGCAGTACTTC; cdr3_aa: CASSQGLPETTYEQYF
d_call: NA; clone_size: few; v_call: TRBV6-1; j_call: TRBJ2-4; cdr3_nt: TGTGCCGCCGAGGGTGCTCCCAAAAACATTCAGTACTTC; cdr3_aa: CAAEGAPKNIQYF
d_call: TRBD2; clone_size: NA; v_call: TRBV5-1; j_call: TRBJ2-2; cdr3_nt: TGCGCCAGCAGCTTGGATCGGTTAAGCGGGAGAGGAGGCGGGGAGCTGTTTTTT; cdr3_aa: CASSLDRLSGRGGGELFF
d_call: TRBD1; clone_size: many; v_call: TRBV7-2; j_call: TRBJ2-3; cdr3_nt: TGTGCCAGCAGCCCCAGGGGGCGAGGAACAGATACGCAGTATTTT; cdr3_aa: CASSPRGRGTDTQYF
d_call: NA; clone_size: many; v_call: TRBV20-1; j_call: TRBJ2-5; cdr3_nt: TGCAGTGCTAGACGCCAAGAGACCCAGTACTTC; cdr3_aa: CSARRQETQYF
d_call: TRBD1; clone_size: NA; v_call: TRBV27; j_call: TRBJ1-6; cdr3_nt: TGTGCCAGCAAGGGGACAGGGGGTTCACCCCTCCACTTT; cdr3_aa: CASKGTGGSPLHF
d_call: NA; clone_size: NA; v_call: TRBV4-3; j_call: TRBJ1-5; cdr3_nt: TGCACCAGCAGCCAAGAAGACCGAAGGGTTCAGCCCCAGCATTTT; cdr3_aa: CTSSQEDRRVQPQHF
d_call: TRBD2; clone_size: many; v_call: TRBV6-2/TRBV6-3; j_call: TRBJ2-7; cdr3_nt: TGTGCCAGCAGTTACTCCGGGACTAGCAACCACGAGCAGTACTTC; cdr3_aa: CASSYSGTSNHEQYF
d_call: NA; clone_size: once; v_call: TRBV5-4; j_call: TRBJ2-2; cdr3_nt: TGTGCCAGCAGCGGCAGAGAGGGACAGAACACCGGGGAGCTGTTTTTT; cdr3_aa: CASSGREGQNTGELFF
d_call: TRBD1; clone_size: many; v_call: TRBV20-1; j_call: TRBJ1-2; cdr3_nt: TGCAGTGCCGGGGGAGGCAGGGGGCTTCATGGTGGCTACACCTTC; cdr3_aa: CSAGGGRGLHGGYTF
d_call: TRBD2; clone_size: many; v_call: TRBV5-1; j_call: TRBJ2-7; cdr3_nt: TGCGCCAGCAGCCGGCTGGGGACTAGCGGATACGAGCAGTACTTC; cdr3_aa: CASSRLGTSGYEQYF
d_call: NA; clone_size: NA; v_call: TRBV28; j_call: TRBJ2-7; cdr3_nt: TGTGCCAGCAGTCGAGTCCTAACGGACTACGAGCAGTACTTC; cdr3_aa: CASSRVLTDYEQYF
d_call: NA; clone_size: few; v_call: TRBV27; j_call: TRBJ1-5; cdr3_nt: TGTGCCAGCAGGATGACGGGTAGCAATCAGCCCCAGCATTTT; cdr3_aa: CASRMTGSNQPQHF
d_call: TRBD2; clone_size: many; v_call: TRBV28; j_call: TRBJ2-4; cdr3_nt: TGTGCCAGCAGTTTCGACGGGGGGAACATTCAGTACTTC; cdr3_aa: CASSFDGGNIQYF